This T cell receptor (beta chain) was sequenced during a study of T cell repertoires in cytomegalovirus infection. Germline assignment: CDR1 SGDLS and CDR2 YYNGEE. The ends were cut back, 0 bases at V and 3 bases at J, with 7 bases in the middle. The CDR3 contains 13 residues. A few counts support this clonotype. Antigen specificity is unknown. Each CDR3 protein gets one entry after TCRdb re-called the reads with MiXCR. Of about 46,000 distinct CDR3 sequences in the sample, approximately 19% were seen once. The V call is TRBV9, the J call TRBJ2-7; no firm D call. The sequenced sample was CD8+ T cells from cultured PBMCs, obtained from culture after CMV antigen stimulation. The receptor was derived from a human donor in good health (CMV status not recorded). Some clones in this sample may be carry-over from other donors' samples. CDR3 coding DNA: TGTGCCAGCAGCGTAGACGGATACTACGAGCAGTACTTC. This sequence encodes CASSVDGYYEQYF.